The 9 T cell receptor beta chains in this list originate from one sample, sequenced in a study of blood T cell repertoires in COVID-19. Profiled with immunoSEQ multiplex PCR; TCRdb holds only in-frame clones, not every one. The sample shows 50,000 to 70,000 clones, just under 90% of them seen only once. The sample taken for sequencing was peripheral blood. The receptors shown here come from a human donor with active COVID-19. The donor label of this sample is uncertain.

This clone was found once. This sequence joins TRBV30 and TRBJ1-5, with D hard to call. Germline CDR1 reads GTSNPN; CDR2 reads SVGIG (reference sequence). The germline V and J ends were trimmed by 0 bases and 6 bases, with 9 bases remaining between them. The CDR3 loop spans 13 amino acids. CDR3 sequence reads: CAWSVRGGQPQHF. The CDR3 region has the DNA TGTGCCTGGAGTGTACGGGGAGGTCAGCCCCAGCATTTT.

The chain carries TRBV11-2 and TRBJ2-5, with 9 positions matching TRBD1. V shed 4 bases and J 4 bases; nucleotides not matched to a gene: 4. Germline V CDR1 and CDR2: SGHAT, FQNNGV. CDR3 length: 14 amino acids. The CDR3 region has the DNA TGTGCCAGCAGCTCAACAGGGGGCCCAGAGACCCAGTACTTC. Encoded protein: CASSSTGGPETQYF. Full variable domain (rest looked up from reference TRBV11-2 and TRBJ2-5): EAGVAQSPRYKIIEKRQSVAFWCNPISGHATLYWYQQILGQGPKLLIQFQNNGVVDDSQLPKDRFSAERLKGVDSTLKIQPAKLEDSAVYLCASSSTGGPETQYFGPGTRLLVL.

This chain links TRBV7-2 with TRBJ1-6; the D gene is possibly TRBD1 (5 bases). V gave up 1 base and J gave up 5 bases, with 12 bases separating them. CDR1 is SGHTA, CDR2 FQGNSA, per germline. The CDR3 has 16 residues. CDR3 nucleotide sequence: TGTGCCAGCAGCTTAGTGGCAGGGACTAATAATTCACCCCTCCACTTT. This sequence encodes CASSLVAGTNNSPLHF.

The V and J genes are TRBV28 and TRBJ2-3; 9 positions match TRBD1. The CDR3 has 15 residues. Germline loops: CDR1 MDHEN, CDR2 SYDVKM. J lost 3 bases, V lost 3 bases, and 4 bases had no gene match. The CDR3 sequence is CASSFGGQGTDTQYF. In DNA, the CDR3 is TGTGCCAGCAGTTTCGGAGGACAGGGGACAGATACGCAGTATTTT.

A few counts support this clone. CDR3 nucleotide sequence: TGCGCCAGCAGCCAAGTCCTCAGGGGGGACGGGCCCAACGAGACCCAGTACTTC. This translates into CASSQVLRGDGPNETQYF. This sequence joins TRBV4-3 and TRBJ2-5, with a weak D call TRBD1 (7 bases). The CDR3 is 18 residues long. V lost 1 base and J 5 bases, leaving 23 bases between the germline ends. Germline CDR1 is LGHNA and CDR2 is YSLEER.

The gene calls are TRBV18 and TRBJ1-2; 8 positions match TRBD1. J was trimmed by 3 bases and V by 4 bases; bases with no gene match: 7. The CDR3 runs to 15 residues. In germline, CDR1 is KGHSH, CDR2 LQKENI. CDR3 amino acids: CASSLDRGDHYGYTF. The CDR3 DNA is TGTGCCAGCTCACTCGACAGGGGCGATCACTATGGCTACACCTTC. Complete variable domain (other parts from reference TRBV18 and TRBJ1-2): NAGVMQNPRHLVRRRGQEARLRCSPMKGHSHVYWYRQLPEEGLKFMVYLQKENIIDESGMPKERFSAEFPKEGPSILRIQQVVRGDSAAYFCASSLDRGDHYGYTFGSGTRLTVV.

The chain joins TRBV11-2 to TRBJ1-3, with TRBD1 as a possible D gene (6 bases). Germline values: CDR1 SGHAT, CDR2 FQNNGV. This CDR3 spans 16 amino acids. Trimming took off 4 bases at V and 3 bases at J, with 16 bases between the two ends. CDR3: CASSSIMGADGNTIYF. DNA for the CDR3: TGTGCCAGCAGCTCCATAATGGGGGCTGATGGAAACACCATATATTTT.

The genes are TRBV6-6 and TRBJ1-5; TRBD1 matches 9 bases. The V segment lost 4 bases and the J segment 2 bases; nucleotides outside the gene matches: 0. The CDR3 runs 14 residues. Germline CDR1 reads MNHNY; CDR2 reads SVGAGI (reference sequence). The CDR3 DNA is TGTGCCAGCAGTTGGACAGGGGGCAATCAGCCCCAGCATTTT. Protein: CASSWTGGNQPQHF.

This chain connects TRBV5-1 to TRBJ2-3; 12 bases match TRBD2. Germline assignment: CDR1 SGHRS and CDR2 YFSETQ. V lost 1 base, J lost 2 bases, and 2 bases stayed unmatched. CDR3 length: 16 amino acids. The CDR3 sequence: CASSLRLAGVTDTQYF. The CDR3 DNA reads TGCGCCAGCAGCTTGCGACTAGCGGGGGTCACAGATACGCAGTATTTT.